These T cell receptor beta chains were read from a single sample in a study of blood T cell repertoires in COVID-19. Clones were read by immunoSEQ multiplex PCR, and TCRdb kept only the in-frame ones, dropping some. The sample shows a few hundred thousand clones, around 84% of them seen only once. Material: peripheral blood. The receptors were gathered from an older woman with active or convalescent COVID-19. CDR3s include the opening cysteine and the closing phenylalanine or tryptophan. A D gene is named only where the DNA matches it firmly. Not every row has a clone size; where given, it reads once, few, many or a size class.

cdr3_nt,cdr3_aa,cdr3_length,d_call,v_call,j_call,clone_size
TGTGCCAGCAGTCCACACACCAACACCGGGGAGCTGTTTTTT,CASSPHTNTGELFF,14,-,TRBV6-2/TRBV6-3,TRBJ2-2,-
TGTGCCAGCAGTTACGCCCGAGGAATAAATTCACCCCTCCACTTT,CASSYARGINSPLHF,15,-,TRBV6-5,TRBJ1-6,-
TGTGCCACCGTGGGGGGGAAAGGCTACAATGAGCAGTTCTTC,CATVGGKGYNEQFF,14,TRBD2,TRBV24-1,TRBJ2-1,-
TGTGCCAGTAGTATAGATCTTGCTGGGAGGGCCAACACTGAAGCTTTCTTT,CASSIDLAGRANTEAFF,17,-,TRBV19,TRBJ1-1,-
TGTGCCAGCAGCCCCCAGGACAGGGGCCGACAGCCCCAGCATTTT,CASSPQDRGRQPQHF,15,TRBD1,TRBV7-8,TRBJ1-5,-
TGTGCCAGCGTATTTGGGAGGACTGGGCTTGGGGAGCAGTACTTC,CASVFGRTGLGEQYF,15,-,TRBV7-2,TRBJ2-7,-
TGTGCCAGCAGCCTTAGCGGCGGGTCCTACAATGAGCAGTTCTTC,CASSLSGGSYNEQFF,15,-,TRBV7-8,TRBJ2-1,-
TGCGCCAGCACCACGAAAGGGGGGGGACAGGGACACGCCAACGAGCAGTACTTC,CASTTKGGGQGHANEQYF,18,TRBD1,TRBV10-2,TRBJ2-7,few
TGTGCCAGCAGTTACTCGAGTATTCGGGTGACCTATGGCTACACCTTC,CASSYSSIRVTYGYTF,16,-,TRBV6-5,TRBJ1-2,-
TGTGCCAGCAGTGAAAACAGGGCAGAAGCTTTCTTT,CASSENRAEAFF,12,-,TRBV6-1,TRBJ1-1,-
TGTGCCAGCAGCTTGAAACATTTTGAAGCTTTCTTT,CASSLKHFEAFF,12,-,TRBV7-9,TRBJ1-1,-
TGTGCCAGCAGCTTATGGGACAGAGACACCGGGGAGCTGTTTTTT,CASSLWDRDTGELFF,15,TRBD1,TRBV13,TRBJ2-2,-
TGTGCCAGCAGTTCCATTCTAAGTCAGCCCCAGCATTTT,CASSSILSQPQHF,13,-,TRBV12-3/TRBV12-4,TRBJ1-5,once
TGTGCCAGCAGGGAATGGACAGGCGAGACCCAGTACTTC,CASREWTGETQYF,13,TRBD1,TRBV2,TRBJ2-5,-
TGTGCCAGCAGCTTAAGGCAGGCCGTTGCAACTAATGAAAAACTGTTTTTT,CASSLRQAVATNEKLFF,17,-,TRBV11-2,TRBJ1-4,-
TGTGCCAGCACGATAAGGGGGAGGGAGCTGTTTTTT,CASTIRGRELFF,12,-,TRBV6-5,TRBJ2-2,-
TGTGCCAGCTCCCACAGCGGGGGGGGCACAGATACGCAGTATTTT,CASSHSGGGTDTQYF,15,TRBD2,TRBV14,TRBJ2-3,-
TGCGCCAGCAGCCCCGACCGGGGTGGCTACACCTTC,CASSPDRGGYTF,12,-,TRBV5-1,TRBJ1-2,-
TGTGCCACCAGTGATTGGACAGGGGGCGCCACCGGGGAGCTGTTTTTT,CATSDWTGGATGELFF,16,TRBD1,TRBV24-1,TRBJ2-2,-
TGCGCCAGCAGCCAAGATACTGGGCACTATGGCTACACCTTC,CASSQDTGHYGYTF,14,-,TRBV4-3,TRBJ1-2,once
TGTGCCAGCAGTGAAACCGGCTCCTATAATTCACCCCTCCACTTT,CASSETGSYNSPLHF,15,-,TRBV3-1/TRBV3-2,TRBJ1-6,-
TGTGCCAGCAGCCCGTCCGGGACAGCCTACAATGAGCAGTTCTTC,CASSPSGTAYNEQFF,15,TRBD1,TRBV5-6,TRBJ2-1,-
TGCGCCAGCAGCTTTAGCGGGGGGCCCCCAGATACGCAGTATTTT,CASSFSGGPPDTQYF,15,TRBD2,TRBV5-1,TRBJ2-3,-
TGTGCCAGCAGCCCCGGGAGGGGGGGATGGGAGACCCAGTACTTC,CASSPGRGGWETQYF,15,TRBD2,TRBV3-1/TRBV3-2,TRBJ2-5,-
TGTGCCAGCTCATCGAGTTTTAGCAATCAGCCCCAGCATTTT,CASSSSFSNQPQHF,14,-,TRBV18,TRBJ1-5,-
TGCGCCAGCAGCTTAGGGGGGGACAATCTTCAAACCTCCTATAATTCACCCCTCCACTTT,CASSLGGDNLQTSYNSPLHF,20,-,TRBV5-1,TRBJ1-6,-
TGTGCCAGCAGTTACACCGGGACTCTTAAAGGGGAGACCCAGTACTTC,CASSYTGTLKGETQYF,16,-,TRBV6-5,TRBJ2-5,-
TGCGCCAGCAGCCATCAAGACAGGGCGACTGAAGCTTTCTTT,CASSHQDRATEAFF,14,TRBD1,TRBV4-1,TRBJ1-1,-
TGTGCCAGCAGTTACACCGTGGCAGAGGCCTACGAGCAGTACTTC,CASSYTVAEAYEQYF,15,-,TRBV6-5,TRBJ2-7,few
TGTGCCAGCAGCGGGACAGGAGACTATAATTCACCCCTCCACTTT,CASSGTGDYNSPLHF,15,TRBD1,TRBV7-2,TRBJ1-6,-
TGTGCCAGCAGTTACGGTGGGGCCAACGTCCTGACTTTC,CASSYGGANVLTF,13,-,TRBV7-3,TRBJ2-6,-
TGCGCCAGCAGCCTAGGGAGGAATTCACCCCTCCACTTT,CASSLGRNSPLHF,13,-,TRBV4-3,TRBJ1-6,-
TGTGCCAGCAGTCAGACTACCGGGAGTAACACCGGGGAGCTGTTTTTT,CASSQTTGSNTGELFF,16,-,TRBV6-2/TRBV6-3,TRBJ2-2,-
TGTGCCAGCAGCCAAGGGACACGGGGGTGGGGAGAGACCCAGTACTTC,CASSQGTRGWGETQYF,16,-,TRBV3-1/TRBV3-2,TRBJ2-5,-
TGCAGTGCTAGTTTTGGAGGAGGGACTGAAGCTTTCTTT,CSASFGGGTEAFF,13,-,TRBV20-1,TRBJ1-1,-
TGTGCCAGCGCCTCAACGCGGGACGCCTACGAGCAGTACTTC,CASASTRDAYEQYF,14,-,TRBV7-9,TRBJ2-7,-
TGTGCCATCAGTGAAGGGACAGGGAACACTGAAGCTTTCTTT,CAISEGTGNTEAFF,14,TRBD1,TRBV10-3,TRBJ1-1,-
TGTGCCAGTCAAGAGAGGAGACAAGAGACCCAGTACTTC,CASQERRQETQYF,13,-,TRBV7-9,TRBJ2-5,-
TGCAGTGCCTTCGGGTCGGATGGCTACACCTTC,CSAFGSDGYTF,11,-,TRBV20-1,TRBJ1-2,-
TGTGCCACCAGTGATGGGCCCGGTGTCTACACCTTC,CATSDGPGVYTF,12,-,TRBV24-1,TRBJ1-2,-
TGCAGCGTTGGGGGGGGCGCGGGTGGCACAGATACGCAGTATTTT,CSVGGGAGGTDTQYF,15,-,TRBV29-1,TRBJ2-3,-